This T cell receptor beta chain was obtained from a study of shared clonotypes between healthy human individuals. Study-wide points: Sharing across four donors was highest in naive CD4 (roughly 5%) and lowest in memory CD8 (0.4%).

At the deep level, the assay was run. Some clones are missing from TCRdb's copy, which holds only in-frame ones; the method was immunoSEQ multiplex PCR. The table lists 550,000 to 800,000 clones, around 72% of them singletons, with 1.5% to 2% in the top ten. Concerning this clone itself: As yet, its antigen is unknown.

The V gene's germline CDR1 is LNHDA and CDR2 SQIVND (reference sequence). This CDR3 contains 15 residues. Trimming removed 3 bases from V and 8 bases from J, with 19 bases in between. The sequenced material came from memory CD4+ T cells sorted from blood. The subset denotes: CD45RA-negative fraction. The chain is built from TRBV19 and TRBJ1-2; perhaps TRBD1 as D (5 bases). This sequence originates from a woman aged 30 to 39 in good health. CDR3 sequence reads: CASSISGGRRRGYTF. For the CDR3, the DNA is TGTGCCAGTAGTATTAGTGGGGGACGCCGACGGGGCTACACCTTC. Full variable domain (rest looked up from reference TRBV19 and TRBJ1-2): DGGITQSPKYLFRKEGQNVTLSCEQNLNHDAMYWYRQDPGQGLRLIYYSQIVNDFQKGDIAEGYSVSREKKESFPLTVTSAQKNPTAFYLCASSISGGRRRGYTFGSGTRLTVV.